This TCR beta chain derives from a study of response to subunit inactivated influenza vaccine (dated by TCRdb to 2017 to 2018). Turning to the overall study: The study used deep quantitative T cell receptor repertoire profiling to track responses to a trivalent subunit inactivated influenza vaccine.

CDR1 and CDR2, looked up from the germline V gene, are LGHNT and FRNRAP. The junction carries 14 bases between V and J, which are trimmed by 0 bases and 3 bases respectively. From the cysteine up to the phenylalanine, the CDR3 has a length of 16 residues. Kept here is only the CDR3 DNA, which spans 48 bases and is read in frame from base 1. Library construction relied on RT-PCR. These reads were obtained on an Illumina HiSeq 2500. The public reads were reanalyzed by TCRdb: fastp trimming at Q25, MiXCR alignment, in-frame beta chains only. Records with the same CDR3 protein are collapsed into one entry carrying the most frequent genes and DNA. This sample comprises some 640,000 distinct CDR3 sequences, around 13% of them detected only once. Of the sample, 5.5% to 7% falls within the top ten clones. About this clonotype: Its specific antigen is unknown. Base qualities are not recorded, but no much larger clone differs from it by a single base.

Findings and caveats that apply to the study as a whole: It was suggested by the authors that each seasonal influenza vaccination may recruit only a limited number of new T cells.

The material was PBMCs from blood, obtained around 14 days before vaccination. This clonotype was sampled from a man between 45 and 60 years old who received an inactivated influenza vaccine. Donor details come from another sample of the same person, matched by shared clones. This receptor chain uses TRBV12-5 and TRBJ1-1; possibly the D gene is TRBD1, per 5 matching bases. The base sequence is TGTGCTAGTGGTTTGGTTGTTCGGGGCGGATACACTGAAGCTTTCTTT. It translates to CASGLVVRGGYTEAFF.